Presented here are 23 T cell receptor beta chains from one specimen sequenced in a study of blood T cells in healthy people across ages. It was with a sample-barcoded 5' primer and a J-beta primer mix that a second PCR of roughly 6 to 12 cycles was run. One entry per CDR3 protein, called by TCRdb with MiXCR from the 5' RACE reads. The table lists approximately 1,700,000 distinct CDR3 sequences, about 39% of them singletons. Sequenced: blood. These receptors came from a human donor in good health.

The V gene is TRBV20-1, the J gene TRBJ2-4, with D unclear. Looked up from germline, CDR1 is DFQATT and CDR2 is SNEGSKA (reference sequence). Trimming shortened V by 0 bases and J by 8 bases, and 8 bases separated the two germline ends. The CDR3 spans 12 residues. In nucleotides, the CDR3 is TGCAGTGCTAGAGAAGGGTGGTACATTCAGTACTTC. This codes for CSAREGWYIQYF.

The V and J genes are TRBV20-1 and TRBJ1-2; no clear D. The germline V and J ends were trimmed by 0 bases and 6 bases, with 14 bases remaining between them. In germline, CDR1 is DFQATT, CDR2 SNEGSKA (reference sequence). The CDR3 spans 14 residues. The DNA of the CDR3 is TGCAGTGCTAGAGACGAACTGGGGTACCATGGCTACACCTTC. Translation gives CSARDELGYHGYTF.

The rearrangement links TRBV9 to TRBJ2-1; D ambiguous. V shed 0 bases and J shed 3 bases, with 10 bases lying between them. The V gene's germline CDR1 is SGDLS and CDR2 YYNGEE. The CDR3 runs to 15 residues. The CDR3 spells CASSVVVTDYNEQFF. The CDR3, as DNA: TGTGCCAGCAGCGTAGTCGTCACAGACTACAATGAGCAGTTCTTC.

This clonotype occurred a few times. Here the CDR3 DNA reads TGTGCCAGCAGTTACCGGCCAAACTCCTACGAGCAGTACTTC. Amino acids: CASSYRPNSYEQYF. The chain has TRBV6-5 and TRBJ2-7; D unclear. The V gene's germline CDR1 is MNHEY and CDR2 SVGAGI. Trimming cost V 2 bases and J 0 bases, with 8 bases left between them. CDR3 length equals 14 residues.

In its sample, this clonotype was seen a few times. The V gene is TRBV6-5, the J gene TRBJ1-2, with D maybe TRBD1 (6 bases). The CDR3 is 16 residues long. V dropped 2 bases and J dropped 4 bases, with 17 bases sitting between them. Germline CDR1 and CDR2: MNHEY and SVGAGI. The CDR3 loop reads CASSYPGGLLSYGYTF. In nucleotides, the CDR3 is TGTGCCAGCAGTTACCCGGGGGGGCTCCTTAGCTATGGCTACACCTTC.

The chain couples TRBV6-5 to TRBJ2-2, with D possibly TRBD1 on 6 matching bases. Trimming stripped 5 bases from V and 6 bases from J, with 16 bases between. Looked up from germline, CDR1 is MNHEY and CDR2 is SVGAGI. The CDR3 consists of 15 residues. CDR3 sequence reads: CASSEQGITPGELFF. The CDR3 DNA is TGTGCCAGCAGTGAACAGGGTATTACTCCCGGGGAGCTGTTTTTT.

This clonotype was observed at least ten times. The chain uses TRBV15 and TRBJ2-3; 8 nucleotides match TRBD1. Germline CDR1 LNHNV, CDR2 YYDKDF (reference sequence). V gave up 5 bases and J gave up 3 bases; unmatched junction bases: 7. This CDR3 is 15 amino acids long. CDR3 loop: CATSPGQGETDTQYF. The CDR3 nucleotides are TGTGCCACCAGCCCCGGACAGGGAGAAACAGATACGCAGTATTTT. The full variable domain, with the rest looked up from reference TRBV15 and TRBJ2-3, is DAMVIQNPRYQVTQFGKPVTLSCSQTLNHNVMYWYQQKSSQAPKLLFHYYDKDFNNEADTPDNFQSRRPNTSFCFLDIRSPGLGDTAMYLCATSPGQGETDTQYFGPGTRLTVL.

The chain carries TRBV4-3 and TRBJ1-5; no clear D gene. Germline values: CDR1 LGHNA, CDR2 YSLEER. CDR3 length: 15 amino acids. The V end lost 0 bases, the J end lost 7 bases, and 13 bases lay between the germline ends. The CDR3 region is CASSQDWLSQQPQHF. The CDR3 bases are TGCGCCAGCAGCCAAGATTGGTTGTCCCAACAGCCCCAGCATTTT.

The gene calls are TRBV5-6 and TRBJ1-4; D remains unclear. From germline, CDR1 is SGHDT and CDR2 YYEEEE. The CDR3 is made up of 13 amino acids. V lost 4 bases and J 3 bases, leaving 7 bases between the germline ends. CDR3 amino acids: CASSPDPNEKLFF. In DNA, the CDR3 is TGTGCCAGCAGCCCGGACCCTAATGAAAAACTGTTTTTT.

This chain joins TRBV3-1 and TRBJ1-5; no firm D call. CDR1 is LGHDT and CDR2 is YNNKEL in the germline V gene (reference sequence). The germline V and J ends were trimmed by 1 base and 7 bases, with 8 bases remaining between them. The CDR3 loop spans 13 amino acids. CDR3: CASSQAEGQPQHF. CDR3 sequence (DNA): TGTGCCAGCAGCCAAGCAGAGGGCCAGCCCCAGCATTTT.

The V and J genes are TRBV7-8 and TRBJ1-6; TRBD1 matches 8 bases. The CDR3 has 16 amino acids. CDR1 is SGHVS and CDR2 is FQNEAQ in the germline V gene. J was trimmed by 8 bases and V by 3 bases; bases with no gene match: 9. CDR3 nucleotide sequence: TGTGCCAGCAGCTTGGGGAGGACAGGGCTTCATTCACCCCTCCACTTT. Translated: CASSLGRTGLHSPLHF.

A note on this clonotype: The germline gene is not matched at one end of the junction; a read error may be the cause. This rearrangement joins TRBV20-1 to TRBJ2-6; the match to TRBD2 covers 8 bases. The CDR3 extends over 16 amino acids. Germline V gives CDR1 DFQATT, CDR2 SNEGSKA (reference sequence). CDR3 in amino acids: CGSTSGDRSGANVPTF. The CDR3 bases are TGCGGGAGCACTAGCGGTGATCGCTCTGGGGCCAACGTCCCGACTTTC.

There are a few counts of this clonotype. The chain carries TRBV11-2 and TRBJ1-1, with D perhaps TRBD1 (6 bases). Germline V CDR1 and CDR2: SGHAT, FQNNGV. The ends were cut back, 5 bases at V and 2 bases at J, with 30 bases in the middle. The CDR3 sequence is 20 residues long. CDR3 amino acids: CASSRSWWQGGGGTNTEAFF. The CDR3 DNA sequence: TGTGCCAGCAGCCGTTCTTGGTGGCAGGGAGGGGGAGGAACTAACACTGAAGCTTTCTTT.

The chain uses TRBV12-3 or TRBV12-4 and TRBJ1-1; no clear D gene. The V and J ends lost 2 bases and 7 bases respectively, with 5 bases between them. This CDR3 comprises 11 residues. CDR3 sequence reads: CASSLRVEAFF. In nucleotides, the CDR3 is TGTGCCAGCAGTTTAAGGGTTGAAGCTTTCTTT.

The chain uses TRBV11-2 and TRBJ2-5; D might be TRBD1 (5 bases). CDR1 SGHAT and CDR2 FQNNGV come from the germline V gene. The length of the CDR3 is 13 residues. The V gene lost 5 bases and the J gene lost 4 bases, with 11 bases spanning the gap. Here the CDR3 DNA reads TGTGCCAGCAGCCTCGATGGGGCAGAGACCCAGTACTTC. It specifies CASSLDGAETQYF.

The chain joins TRBV2 to TRBJ2-7, with 7 nucleotides matching TRBD1. Germline loops: CDR1 SNHLY, CDR2 FYNNEI. V was pared by 3 bases and J by 5 bases, with 1 base of the junction left unmatched. The CDR3 is made up of 12 amino acids. The CDR3 loop reads CASSDRGNEQYF. The CDR3 DNA follows: TGTGCCAGCAGTGACAGGGGGAACGAGCAGTACTTC.

This chain's CDR3 is CATSRSTGVNQPQHF. The DNA of the CDR3 is TGTGCCACCAGCAGATCGACAGGGGTCAATCAGCCCCAGCATTTT. The chain has TRBV15 and TRBJ1-5, with 8 bases fitting TRBD1. The junction had 3 bases not matched to a gene; V was cut back by 2 bases and J by 3 bases. The germline gives CDR1 LNHNV, CDR2 YYDKDF (reference sequence). The CDR3 spans 15 residues.

This clonotype was detected only a few times. The chain links TRBV25-1 to TRBJ1-1; TRBD1 is a possible D gene (6 bases). V was clipped by 7 bases and J by 1 base, with 13 bases between them. The V gene's germline CDR1 is MGHDK and CDR2 SYGVNS. The CDR3 runs 14 residues. In DNA form, the CDR3 reads TGTGCCAGCACCGACAGGCAGAGGAACACTGAAGCTTTCTTT. It yields the protein CASTDRQRNTEAFF.

The chain recombines TRBV12-3 or TRBV12-4 with TRBJ2-4, with 7 positions matching TRBD1. TRBJ2-7 matches the DNA end more closely, so the J call is doubtful. The CDR3 runs 14 residues. The CDR3 DNA is TGTGCCAGCAGTAATCCTGACAGGGATTCCGAGCAGTACTTC. It specifies CASSNPDRDSEQYF.

The chain joins TRBV20-1 to TRBJ2-1; a possible D gene is TRBD1 (6 bases). Germline CDR1 reads DFQATT; CDR2 reads SNEGSKA (reference sequence). This CDR3 region has 13 residues. V was pared by 3 bases and J by 8 bases, with 14 bases between. The DNA for the CDR3 is TGCAGTGCTAGCCACAGGGTAGGCGATGAGCAGTTCTTC. Translated: CSASHRVGDEQFF.

This clonotype was seen only a few times. The V gene is TRBV20-1, the J gene TRBJ2-7; a weak D match, TRBD1 (6 bases). V was shortened by 6 bases and J by 3 bases, with 15 bases between the two germline ends. The CDR3 covers 13 residues. The V gene's germline CDR1 is DFQATT and CDR2 SNEGSKA (reference sequence). CDR3 loop: CSASGHINYEQYF. CDR3 bases: TGCAGTGCATCGGGACACATAAACTACGAGCAGTACTTC.

The chain joins TRBV6-6 to TRBJ1-4; tentatively, D is TRBD1 (6 bases). This CDR3 comprises 14 residues. Trimming pared 5 bases from V and 7 bases from J, leaving 14 bases between. Germline assignment: CDR1 MNHNY and CDR2 SVGAGI (reference sequence). CDR3 protein: CASSTTGRGEKLFF. CDR3 DNA: TGTGCCAGCAGTACAACAGGGAGGGGTGAAAAACTGTTTTTT.

The CDR3 spells CASSDRTGTSQWRYGYTF. The CDR3 DNA sequence: TGTGCCAGCAGTGATAGGACAGGGACCTCTCAATGGCGCTATGGCTACACCTTC. V usage is TRBV7-6 and J usage is TRBJ1-2; 8 bases line up with TRBD1. Germline V CDR1 and CDR2: SGHVS, FNYEAQ. The trim removed 6 bases at V and 4 bases at J, leaving 19 bases unmatched. The CDR3 loop spans 18 amino acids.